A selection of T cell receptor beta chains follows, all from one sample in a study of blood T cells in healthy people across ages. Each CDR3 protein gets one entry after TCRdb re-called the 5' RACE reads with MiXCR. The table lists about 650,000 distinct CDR3 sequences, 32% of them singletons, with approximately 15% in the top ten. Source material: blood. The receptors here all came from a woman over 75 in good health. Both conserved end residues are trimmed from each CDR3. Clone size is given for some rows only: seen once, a few or many times, or a class if the clone is expanded.

>TRBV7-9|many
ASGDDEQF
>TRBV7-3|many
ASSSGRLAGGTDTQY
>TRBV12-5|-
ASGLGGLAFYEQY
>TRBV12-3/TRBV12-4|many
ASSPREGQRAEAF
>TRBV5-1|many
ASNLGGGTYEQY
>TRBV5-4|few
ASSSAVPGANVLT
>TRBV5-1|many
ASSFRGEVTDTQY
>TRBV5-5|-
ASSLMGQGYNEQY
>TRBV7-8|-
ASSSSRVKYTEAF
>TRBV20-1|many
SASEGPSYGYT
>TRBV3-1|many
ASSQSGTDQF
>TRBV6-1|-
ASSERGTEAF
>TRBV29-1|few
SVSPGHGGLMNTEAF
>TRBV11-2|-
ASSLDRQGWNEQY
>TRBV20-1|-
SAPLREQY
>TRBV6-2/TRBV6-3|-
AIGQGLNTEAF
>TRBV7-3|many
ASSSGHGVTDTQY